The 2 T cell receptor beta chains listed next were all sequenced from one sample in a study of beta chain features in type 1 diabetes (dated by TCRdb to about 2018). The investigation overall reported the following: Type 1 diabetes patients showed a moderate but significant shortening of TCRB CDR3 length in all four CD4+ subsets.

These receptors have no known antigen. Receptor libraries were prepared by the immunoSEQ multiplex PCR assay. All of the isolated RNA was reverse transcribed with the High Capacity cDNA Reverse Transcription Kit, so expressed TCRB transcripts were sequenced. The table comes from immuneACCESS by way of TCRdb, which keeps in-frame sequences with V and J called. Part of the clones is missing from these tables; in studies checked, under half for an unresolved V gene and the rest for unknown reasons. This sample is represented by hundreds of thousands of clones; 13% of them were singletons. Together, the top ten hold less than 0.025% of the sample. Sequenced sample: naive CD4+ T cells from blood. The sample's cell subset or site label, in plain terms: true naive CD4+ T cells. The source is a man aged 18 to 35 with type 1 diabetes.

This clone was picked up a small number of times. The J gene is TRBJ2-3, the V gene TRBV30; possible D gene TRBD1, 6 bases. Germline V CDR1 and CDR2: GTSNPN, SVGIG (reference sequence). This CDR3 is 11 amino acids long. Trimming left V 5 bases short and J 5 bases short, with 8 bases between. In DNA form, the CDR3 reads TGTGCCTGGGAGGGGGTAGATACGCAGTATTTT. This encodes CAWEGVDTQYF.

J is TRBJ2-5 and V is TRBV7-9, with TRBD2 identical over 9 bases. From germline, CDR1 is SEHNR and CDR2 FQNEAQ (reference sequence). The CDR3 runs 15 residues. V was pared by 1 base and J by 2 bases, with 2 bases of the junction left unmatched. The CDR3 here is CASSLGLAEQETQYF. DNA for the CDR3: TGTGCCAGCAGCTTAGGACTAGCGGAGCAAGAGACCCAGTACTTC.